These T cell receptor beta chains were read from a single sample in a study of blood T cell repertoires in COVID-19. Profiled with immunoSEQ multiplex PCR; TCRdb holds only in-frame clones, not every one. The sample comprises roughly 290,000 clones, 75% to 90% of which are singletons, and about 2.2% rests with the top ten. Sequencing used peripheral blood. The source is a woman younger than 45 who had recovered from COVID-19. The CDR3 runs from the conserved cysteine through the conserved F or W. The order of the fields is V gene, D gene, J gene, CDR3 DNA, CDR3 protein. The D gene is left open where the match is weak.

TRBV30,TRBD2,TRBJ2-7,TGTGCCTGGAGTGTACGAGGACTAGGCTACGAGCAGTACTTC,CAWSVRGLGYEQYF
TRBV4-1,TRBD1,TRBJ1-6,TGCGCCAGCAGCCAAGATCAGGCGGGACAGAGAAATTCACCCCTCCACTTT,CASSQDQAGQRNSPLHF
TRBV7-2,-,TRBJ2-3,TGTGCCAGCAGCTTAAGAGGGTTAAGCACAGATACGCAGTATTTT,CASSLRGLSTDTQYF
TRBV5-4,-,TRBJ2-5,TGTGCCAGCAGCCACAAACGGGATGGAGAGACCCAGTACTTC,CASSHKRDGETQYF
TRBV19,TRBD2,TRBJ2-1,TGTGCCAGCCAATGGACTAGCGGGGGCTACAATGAGCAGTTCTTC,CASQWTSGGYNEQFF
TRBV5-1,TRBD1,TRBJ2-2,TGCGCCAGCACCCAAAGGCGGCAGGGGGTTTCCGGGGAGCTGTTTTTT,CASTQRRQGVSGELFF
TRBV11-2,TRBD1,TRBJ2-7,TGTGCCAGCAGCCTCCCGGGACAGGGTTCCTACGAGCAGTACTTC,CASSLPGQGSYEQYF
TRBV6-1,-,TRBJ1-2,TGTGCCAGCAGTGAAATGCCCCCGGGAAGTCTGAACTATGGCTACACCTTC,CASSEMPPGSLNYGYTF
TRBV19,TRBD1,TRBJ1-1,TGTGCCAGTAGTACCACTACCTCGGACAGGAAAGGGACTGAAGCTTTCTTT,CASSTTTSDRKGTEAFF
TRBV7-2,TRBD1,TRBJ1-2,TGTGCCAGCAGCTTAGATGGGACAGGGGCGCGGGGCTACACCTTC,CASSLDGTGARGYTF
TRBV2,-,TRBJ2-1,TGTGCCAGCAGTGTTCAGCAGGGAAGGGACAATGAGCAGTTCTTC,CASSVQQGRDNEQFF
TRBV7-2,TRBD1,TRBJ2-5,TGTGCCAGCAGCTTAGAGCACAGGGGTCGGGAGACCCAGTACTTC,CASSLEHRGRETQYF
TRBV7-2,-,TRBJ1-2,TGTGCCAGCAGCCAGGGGAGGGGAGTCTATGGCTACACCTTC,CASSQGRGVYGYTF
TRBV28,-,TRBJ2-5,TGTGCCAGCAGTTTAAGGGGGTTCGGTGAGACCCAGTACTTC,CASSLRGFGETQYF
TRBV6-7,-,TRBJ2-5,TGTGCCAGTGAGGGCAGGGAGGTAGGAGAGACCCAGTACTTC,CASEGREVGETQYF
TRBV19,TRBD1,TRBJ2-3,TGTGCCAGTAGACCGCCGGGACAGGGGGCAGATACGCAGTATTTT,CASRPPGQGADTQYF
TRBV4-1,-,TRBJ1-1,TGCGCCAGCAGCCAAGAAAACAGCTTGAACACTGAAGCTTTCTTT,CASSQENSLNTEAFF